The sequence of this TCR beta chain was determined in a study of cytomegalovirus exposure and HLA in healthy donors. Broader study findings: The authors later found HLA-associated TCR beta chains more clonally expanded than equally common others.

The V gene's germline CDR1 is LNHDA and CDR2 SQIVND (reference sequence). CDR3 length: 15 residues. V was shortened by 7 bases and J by 0 bases, with 10 bases between the two germline ends. The study ran its PCR with 60 Vbeta and 13 Jbeta primers. TCRdb's copy holds only in-frame clones and misses some; the assay was immunoSEQ multiplex PCR. The sample contains roughly 95,000 clones, about 80% of which appear only once. This clone was seen a few times. Its antigen is unknown. The rearrangement joins TRBV19 to TRBJ2-6; D not resolved. Sequenced: PBMCs. The receptor's source is a man aged 25-45 years in good health and CMV-seropositive. For the CDR3, the DNA is TGTGCCAGTACCGAACTCCACTCTGGGGCCAACGTCCTGACTTTC. It translates to CASTELHSGANVLTF.